These T cell receptor beta chains were read from a single sample in a study of blood T cell repertoires in COVID-19. TCRdb keeps only in-frame clones here, not all; method: immunoSEQ multiplex PCR. Of some 97,000 clones listed, about 85% were seen once; the top ten hold 13%. Sequenced input: peripheral blood. Receptor source: a human donor in a cohort sampled during active COVID-19. The CDR3 runs from the conserved cysteine through the conserved F or W. The D gene is left open where the match is weak. The size of a clone is reported for some rows only, either as once, few or many, or as a class for expanded clones.

v_gene	d_gene	j_gene	abundance	CDR3aa	CDR3nt
TRBV6-4	TRBD1	TRBJ2-1	few	CASSDSDRVRNEQFF	TGTGCCAGCAGTGACTCGGACAGGGTGAGAAATGAGCAGTTCTTC
TRBV27	TRBD2	TRBJ2-7	NA	CASSYFTSGGPTEQYF	TGTGCCAGCAGTTATTTCACTAGCGGGGGGCCTACCGAGCAGTACTTC
TRBV7-2	NA	TRBJ2-1	NA	CASSSGAGKTYNEQFF	TGTGCCAGCAGCTCCGGGGCGGGAAAGACCTACAATGAGCAGTTCTTC
TRBV24-1	TRBD1	TRBJ2-2	NA	CATSAPTGRSGELFF	TGTGCCACCAGTGCTCCGACAGGGCGGTCCGGGGAGCTGTTTTTT
TRBV18	TRBD2	TRBJ2-3	NA	CASSPPLAGTSTDTQYF	TGTGCCAGCTCACCACCACTAGCGGGGACTAGCACAGATACGCAGTATTTT
TRBV9	TRBD1	TRBJ2-1	NA	CASSQGTGGHNEQFF	TGTGCCAGCAGCCAAGGGACAGGTGGGCACAATGAGCAGTTCTTC
TRBV3-1/TRBV3-2	NA	TRBJ1-3	NA	CASSQVGAEGNTIYF	TGTGCCAGCAGCCAAGTGGGGGCAGAAGGAAACACCATATATTTT
TRBV9	NA	TRBJ2-2	NA	CASSVETGNTGELFF	TGTGCCAGCAGCGTTGAGACAGGGAACACCGGGGAGCTGTTTTTT
TRBV6-5	TRBD2	TRBJ2-3	NA	CASSGAGGPPDTQYF	TGTGCCAGCTCTGGGGCGGGAGGGCCCCCAGATACGCAGTATTTT
TRBV10-3	TRBD2	TRBJ2-2	NA	CAIRGLGYTGELFF	TGTGCCATCAGGGGACTAGGTTACACCGGGGAGCTGTTTTTT